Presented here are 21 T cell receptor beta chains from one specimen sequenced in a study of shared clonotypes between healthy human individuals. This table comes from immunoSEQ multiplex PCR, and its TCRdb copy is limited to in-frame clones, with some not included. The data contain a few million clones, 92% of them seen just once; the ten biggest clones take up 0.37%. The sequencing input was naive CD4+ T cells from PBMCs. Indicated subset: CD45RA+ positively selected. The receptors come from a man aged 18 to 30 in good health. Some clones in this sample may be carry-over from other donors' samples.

The CDR3 region is CATSQGATGELFF. CDR3 coding DNA: TGTGCCACGTCACAGGGGGCCACCGGGGAGCTGTTTTTT. V is TRBV5-4 and J is TRBJ2-2; 9 bases align to TRBD1. CDR3 size: 13 residues. Germline V gene data show CDR1 as SGHNT and CDR2 as YYREEE (reference sequence). The junction had 4 bases not matched to a gene; V was cut back by 9 bases and J by 4 bases.

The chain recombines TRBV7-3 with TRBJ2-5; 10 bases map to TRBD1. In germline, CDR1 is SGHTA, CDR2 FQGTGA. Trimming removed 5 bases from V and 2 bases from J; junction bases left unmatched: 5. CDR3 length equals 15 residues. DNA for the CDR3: TGTGCCAGCAGCCCGGGACAGGGGAGACAAGAGACCCAGTACTTC. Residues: CASSPGQGRQETQYF.

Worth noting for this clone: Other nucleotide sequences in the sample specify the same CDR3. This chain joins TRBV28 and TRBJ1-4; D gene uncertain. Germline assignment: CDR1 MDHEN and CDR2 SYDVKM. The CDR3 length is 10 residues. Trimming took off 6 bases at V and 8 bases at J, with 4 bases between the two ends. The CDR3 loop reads CASSREKLFF. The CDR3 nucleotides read TGTGCCAGCAGCCGAGAAAAACTGTTTTTT.

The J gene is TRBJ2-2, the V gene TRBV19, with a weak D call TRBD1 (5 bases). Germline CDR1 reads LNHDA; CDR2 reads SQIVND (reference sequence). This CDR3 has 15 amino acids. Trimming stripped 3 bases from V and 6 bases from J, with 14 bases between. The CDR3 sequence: CASSIGQGGAGELFF. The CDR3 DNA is TGTGCCAGTAGTATCGGCCAGGGCGGAGCCGGGGAGCTGTTTTTT.

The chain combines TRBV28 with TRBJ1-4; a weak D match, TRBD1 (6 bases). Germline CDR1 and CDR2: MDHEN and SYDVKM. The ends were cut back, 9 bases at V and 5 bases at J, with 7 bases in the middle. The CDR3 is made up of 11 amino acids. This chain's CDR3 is CASTGNEKLFF. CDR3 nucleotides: TGTGCCAGTACAGGGAATGAAAAACTGTTTTTT.

The CDR3 protein is CASSPSGTGREETQYF. In nucleotides, the CDR3 is TGTGCCAGCTCACCCTCCGGGACAGGGAGGGAAGAGACCCAGTACTTC. The chain employs TRBV18 and TRBJ2-5; the match to TRBD1 covers 9 bases. V gave up 3 bases and J gave up 3 bases; unmatched junction bases: 8. CDR3 length: 16 amino acids. The germline CDR1 and CDR2 sequences are KGHSH and LQKENI.

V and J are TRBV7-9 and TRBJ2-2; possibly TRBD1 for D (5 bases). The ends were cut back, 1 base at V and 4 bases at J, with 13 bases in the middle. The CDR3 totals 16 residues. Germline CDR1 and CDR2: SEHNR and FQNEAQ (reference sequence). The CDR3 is CASSLEWVGVTGELFF. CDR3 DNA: TGTGCCAGCAGCTTAGAGTGGGTAGGGGTCACCGGGGAGCTGTTTTTT.

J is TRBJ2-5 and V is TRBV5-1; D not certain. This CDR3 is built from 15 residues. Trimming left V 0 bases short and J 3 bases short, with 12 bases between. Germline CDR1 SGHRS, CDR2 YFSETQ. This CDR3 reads CASSLAGRLEETQYF. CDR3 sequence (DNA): TGCGCCAGCAGCTTGGCAGGAAGGCTCGAAGAGACCCAGTACTTC. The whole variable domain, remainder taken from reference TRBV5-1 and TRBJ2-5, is KAGVTQTPRYLIKTRGQQVTLSCSPISGHRSVSWYQQTPGQGLQFLFEYFSETQRNKGNFPGRFSGRQFSNSRSEMNVSTLELGDSALYLCASSLAGRLEETQYFGPGTRLLVL.

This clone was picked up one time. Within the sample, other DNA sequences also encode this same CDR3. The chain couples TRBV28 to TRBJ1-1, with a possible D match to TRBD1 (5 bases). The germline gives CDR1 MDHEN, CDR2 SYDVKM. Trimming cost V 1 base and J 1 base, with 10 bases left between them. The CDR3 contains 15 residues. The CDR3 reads CASSLSGGRNTEAFF. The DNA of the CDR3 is TGTGCCAGCAGTTTATCCGGGGGTAGGAACACTGAAGCTTTCTTT. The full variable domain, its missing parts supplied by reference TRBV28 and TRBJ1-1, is DVKVTQSSRYLVKRTGEKVFLECVQDMDHENMFWYRQDPGLGLRLIYFSYDVKMKEKGDIPEGYSVSREKKERFSLILESASTNQTSMYLCASSLSGGRNTEAFFGQGTRLTVV.

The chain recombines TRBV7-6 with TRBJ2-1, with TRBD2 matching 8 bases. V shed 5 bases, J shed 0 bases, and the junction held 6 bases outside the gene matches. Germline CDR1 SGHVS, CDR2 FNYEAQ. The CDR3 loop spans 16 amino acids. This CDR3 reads CASSRQSGSSYNEQFF. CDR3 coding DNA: TGTGCCAGCAGCCGACAGAGCGGGAGCTCCTACAATGAGCAGTTCTTC.

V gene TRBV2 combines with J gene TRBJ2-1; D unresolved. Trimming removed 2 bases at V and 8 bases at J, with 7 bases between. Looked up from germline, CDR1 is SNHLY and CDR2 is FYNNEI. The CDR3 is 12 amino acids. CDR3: CASSEQPYEQFF. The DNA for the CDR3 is TGTGCCAGCAGTGAACAACCCTATGAGCAGTTCTTC.

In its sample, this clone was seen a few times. In DNA form, the CDR3 reads TGCAGCGCCGCGAGAATACAGGGGTACTCCTACGAGCAGTACTTC. Its protein is CSAARIQGYSYEQYF. The chain employs TRBV29-1 and TRBJ2-7, with 7 bases fitting TRBD1. The V gene end was trimmed by 7 bases and the J gene end by 0 bases; junction bases not matched to a gene: 12. The CDR3 runs to 15 residues. Looked up from germline, CDR1 is SQVTM and CDR2 is ANQGSEA.

CDR3 sequence (DNA): TGCGCCAGCAGCTTGACGCTGGACTCGTCCTACAATGAGCAGTTCTTC. This translates into CASSLTLDSSYNEQFF. The chain combines TRBV5-1 with TRBJ2-1, with D perhaps TRBD2 (5 bases). The CDR3 is made up of 16 amino acids. V was cut by 1 base and J by 1 base, with 12 bases left in between. The germline gives CDR1 SGHRS, CDR2 YFSETQ.

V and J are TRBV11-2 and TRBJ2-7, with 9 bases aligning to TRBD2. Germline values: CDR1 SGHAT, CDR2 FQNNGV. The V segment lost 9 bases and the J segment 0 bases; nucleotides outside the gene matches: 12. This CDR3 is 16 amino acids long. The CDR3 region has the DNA TGTGCCAGTCTCGGATTAGGTAGCGGGAGCTCCTACGAGCAGTACTTC. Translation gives CASLGLGSGSSYEQYF.

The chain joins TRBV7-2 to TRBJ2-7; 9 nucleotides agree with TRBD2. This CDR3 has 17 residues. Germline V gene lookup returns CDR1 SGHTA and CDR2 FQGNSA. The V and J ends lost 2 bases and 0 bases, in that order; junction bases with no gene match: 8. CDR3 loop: CASSLRLAGAPSYEQYF. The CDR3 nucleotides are TGTGCCAGCAGCTTACGGTTAGCGGGGGCCCCCTCCTACGAGCAGTACTTC.

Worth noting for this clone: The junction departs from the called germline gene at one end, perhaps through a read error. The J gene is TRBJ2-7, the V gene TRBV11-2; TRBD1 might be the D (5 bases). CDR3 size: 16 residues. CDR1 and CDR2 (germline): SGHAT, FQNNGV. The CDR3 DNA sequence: TGTGCCAGCAGCTTAGACTTGGACACCTTCTCCGACGAGCAGTACTTC. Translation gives CASSLDLDTFSDEQYF.

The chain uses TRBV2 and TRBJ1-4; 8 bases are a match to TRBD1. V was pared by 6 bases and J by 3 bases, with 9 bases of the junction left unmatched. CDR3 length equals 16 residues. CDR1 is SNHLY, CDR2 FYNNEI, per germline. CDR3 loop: CASRRQGLKANEKLFF. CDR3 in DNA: TGTGCCAGCAGGAGACAGGGGTTGAAGGCTAATGAAAAACTGTTTTTT.

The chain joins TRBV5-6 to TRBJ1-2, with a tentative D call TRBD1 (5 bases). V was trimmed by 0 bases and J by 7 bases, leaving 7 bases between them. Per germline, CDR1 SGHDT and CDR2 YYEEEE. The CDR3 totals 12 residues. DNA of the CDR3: TGTGCCAGCAGCTTGGCAAGGGGTGGCTACACCTTC. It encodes CASSLARGGYTF.

CDR3 nucleotide sequence: TGTGCCAGCGCCCGGCGGCTAGCGGGGGTACCCAATGAGCAGTTCTTC. Translation: CASARRLAGVPNEQFF. This rearrangement joins TRBV11-2 to TRBJ2-1; 10 nucleotides line up with TRBD2. This CDR3 spans 16 amino acids. Germline V gene sequence: CDR1 SGHAT, CDR2 FQNNGV. The trim removed 8 bases at V and 6 bases at J, leaving 13 bases unmatched.

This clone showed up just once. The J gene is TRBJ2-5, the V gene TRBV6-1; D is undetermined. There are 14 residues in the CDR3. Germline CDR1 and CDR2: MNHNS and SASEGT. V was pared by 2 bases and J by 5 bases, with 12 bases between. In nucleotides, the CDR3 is TGTGCCAGCAGTGAACTCCGGGTAATCGAGACCCAGTACTTC. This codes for CASSELRVIETQYF.

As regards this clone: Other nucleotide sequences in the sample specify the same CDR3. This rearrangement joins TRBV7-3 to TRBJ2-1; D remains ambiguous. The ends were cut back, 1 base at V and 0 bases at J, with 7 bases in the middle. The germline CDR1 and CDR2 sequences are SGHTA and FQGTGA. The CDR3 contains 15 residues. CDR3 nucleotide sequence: TGTGCCAGCAGCTTAAGCACAAGCTCCTACAATGAGCAGTTCTTC. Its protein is CASSLSTSSYNEQFF.